This T cell receptor (beta chain) came from a study of radiotherapy plus CTLA-4 blockade in lung cancer. Clones were sequenced by immunoSEQ multiplex PCR, and TCRdb holds only the in-frame ones, with some missing. The table has about 29,000 clones, 81% seen once. Germline loops: CDR1 SEHNR, CDR2 FQNEAQ (reference sequence). The CDR3 runs 17 residues. Trimming stripped 0 bases from V and 1 base from J, with 15 bases between. This TCR came from a human donor with non-small cell lung cancer that progressed on radiotherapy plus ipilimumab. The V call is TRBV7-9, the J call TRBJ2-5, with D perhaps TRBD2 (5 bases). The sequencing used peripheral blood, collected from a patient treated with radiotherapy plus ipilimumab. In DNA form, the CDR3 reads TGTGCCAGCAGCTTAGCGAGGACTTTATGGACCCAAGAGACCCAGTACTTC. Amino acids: CASSLARTLWTQETQYF.